This passage covers 10 T cell receptor beta chains from one sample sequenced in a study of T cell clusters in autoimmune cytopenias. TRB was amplified from 250 ng of peripheral blood genomic DNA per sample. One tube held mixed TRB-A and TRB-B primer pools for touch-down PCR. For each CDR3 protein, TCRdb gives one entry from its re-call of the multiplex PCR reads, without DNA. Its listing shows approximately 6,000 distinct CDR3 sequences. The sequencing sample was made of peripheral blood. The receptors shown here come from a human donor with an autoimmune cytopenia or autoimmune hepatitis (not recorded which).

This clonotype counts as medium-sized (0.01 to 0.1%) by frequency. This chain uses TRBV12-3 or TRBV12-4 with TRBJ2-1; the D gene TCRdb calls, TRBD1, cannot be checked with no DNA. CDR3 length: 15 residues. CDR3 region: CASSHGQGAIDEQFF.

This clonotype shows up as medium-sized by frequency. The chain employs TRBV19 and TRBJ2-7. This CDR3 is built from 15 residues. Germline values: CDR1 LNHDA, CDR2 SQIVND (reference sequence). The CDR3 sequence is CASSAFVGGSYEQYF.

By frequency, this clonotype registers medium-sized. The V and J genes are TRBV19 and TRBJ2-6; TCRdb names TRBD1, which stays unverified in the absence of DNA. Germline assignment: CDR1 LNHDA and CDR2 SQIVND (reference sequence). The CDR3 runs to 17 residues. This CDR3 is CASTGPGQESGANVLTF. The whole variable domain, filled in from reference TRBV19 and TRBJ2-6, reads DGGITQSPKYLFRKEGQNVTLSCEQNLNHDAMYWYRQDPGQGLRLIYYSQIVNDFQKGDIAEGYSVSREKKESFPLTVTSAQKNPTAFYLCASTGPGQESGANVLTFGAGSRLTVL.

J is TRBJ2-6 and V is TRBV27. The CDR3 is 13 amino acids. Germline assignment: CDR1 MNHEY and CDR2 SMNVEV (reference sequence). This CDR3 reads CASGYPGANVLTF.

The chain combines TRBV6-5 with TRBJ1-1. The CDR3 loop spans 13 amino acids. CDR1 MNHEY and CDR2 SVGAGI come from the germline V gene. The CDR3 sequence is CASSYGTSTEAFF.

This clonotype counts as medium-sized by frequency. The gene calls are TRBV6-5 and TRBJ2-5. Germline V gives CDR1 MNHEY, CDR2 SVGAGI. The CDR3 covers 13 residues. CDR3 in amino acids: CASADPNVETQYF.

The rearrangement uses TRBV12-3 or TRBV12-4 and TRBJ1-5; the D call from TCRdb, TRBD1, cannot be confirmed without DNA. The CDR3 extends over 13 amino acids. The CDR3 loop is CASSLGGTQPQHF.

This clonotype is classed as medium-sized by frequency. This chain joins TRBV5-4 and TRBJ2-6. CDR3 size: 15 residues. CDR1 and CDR2 (germline): SGHNT, YYREEE (reference sequence). The CDR3 loop reads CASSRRQSGANVLTF.

This clonotype ranks as large in terms of frequency. The rearrangement uses TRBV29-1 and TRBJ2-6. The CDR3 has 13 amino acids. The V gene's germline CDR1 is SQVTM and CDR2 ANQGSEA. The CDR3 sequence: CSVAFSGANVLTF.

Its frequency marks this clonotype as medium-sized. The V gene is TRBV6-2 or TRBV6-3, the J gene TRBJ2-7; TCRdb lists TRBD2, though no DNA is available to test this call. The CDR3 runs to 15 residues. Per germline, CDR1 MNHEY and CDR2 SVGEGT. This chain's CDR3 is CASRDLAGVFVRQYF.